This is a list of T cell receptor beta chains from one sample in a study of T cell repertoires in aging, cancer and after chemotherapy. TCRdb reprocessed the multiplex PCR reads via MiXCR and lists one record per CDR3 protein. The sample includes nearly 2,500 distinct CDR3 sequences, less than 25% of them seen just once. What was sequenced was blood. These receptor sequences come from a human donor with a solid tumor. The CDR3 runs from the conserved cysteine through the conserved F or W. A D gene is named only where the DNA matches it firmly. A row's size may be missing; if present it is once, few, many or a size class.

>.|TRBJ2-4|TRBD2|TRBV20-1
CSAQGLAGSKNIQYF
TGCAGTGCCCAAGGACTAGCGGGCTCCAAAAACATTCAGTACTTC
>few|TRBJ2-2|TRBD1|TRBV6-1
CASRKRAGQGVAGELFF
TGTGCCAGCAGGAAAAGGGCGGGACAGGGGGTAGCCGGGGAGCTGTTTTTT
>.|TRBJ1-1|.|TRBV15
CATSRERNTEAFF
TGTGCCACCAGCAGGGAGCGGAACACTGAAGCTTTCTTT
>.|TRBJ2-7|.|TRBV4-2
CASSPNRDTYEQYF
TGTGCCAGCAGCCCTAACCGGGACACCTACGAGCAGTACTTC
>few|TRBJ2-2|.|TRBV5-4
CASSSRTKPNTGELFF
TGTGCCAGCAGCTCCCGAACAAAGCCGAACACCGGGGAGCTGTTTTTT
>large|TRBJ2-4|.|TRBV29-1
CSVGRSTGSPNIQYF
TGCAGCGTTGGTCGGTCCACGGGGTCGCCAAACATTCAGTACTTC
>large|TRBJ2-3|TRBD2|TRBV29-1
CSVESSGSSDTQYF
TGCAGCGTTGAAAGTAGCGGGAGCTCAGATACGCAGTATTTT
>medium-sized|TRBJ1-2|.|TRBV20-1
CSARGSGDGYTF
TGCAGTGCCCGAGGGTCAGGGGATGGCTACACCTTC
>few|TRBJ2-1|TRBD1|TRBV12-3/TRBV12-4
CASSFRTGFDNEQFF
TGTGCCAGCAGTTTCCGGACAGGGTTCGACAATGAGCAGTTCTTC
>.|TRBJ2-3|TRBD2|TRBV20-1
CSARGRGLAGRYPLRSYF
TGCAGTGCTAGGGGTCGGGGGCTAGCGGGACGCTACCCTCTACGGTCGTATTTT
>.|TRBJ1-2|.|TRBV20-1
CSAPPLGYGYTF
TGCAGTGCTCCTCCCTTGGGTTATGGCTACACCTTC
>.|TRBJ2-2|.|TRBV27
CASSWGDRNTGELFF
TGTGCCAGCAGTTGGGGCGACCGAAACACCGGGGAGCTGTTTTTT
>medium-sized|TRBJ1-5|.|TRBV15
CATSGSNQPQHF
TGTGCCACCAGCGGTAGCAATCAGCCCCAGCATTTT
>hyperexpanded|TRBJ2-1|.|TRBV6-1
CASSDQPTAPNEQFF
TGTGCCAGCAGTGATCAGCCTACTGCACCCAATGAGCAGTTCTTC
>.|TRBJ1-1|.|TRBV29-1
CSVEERGTEAFF
TGCAGCGTTGAAGAAAGGGGAACTGAAGCTTTCTTT
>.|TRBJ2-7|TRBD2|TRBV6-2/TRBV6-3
CASLDWDSRGEQNF
TGTGCCAGCTTAGACTGGGATTCGCGGGGGGAGCAGAACTTC
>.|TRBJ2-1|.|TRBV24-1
CATSDLAESYNEQFF
TGTGCCACCAGTGATTTGGCGGAGTCTTACAATGAGCAGTTCTTC
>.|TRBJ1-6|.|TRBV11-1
CASSWRGANSPFHF
TGTGCCAGCAGTTGGCGGGGGGCTAATTCACCCTTCCACTTT
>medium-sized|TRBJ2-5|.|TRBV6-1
CASTPGSNGGTQYF
TGTGCCAGCACCCCTGGATCAAACGGTGGGACCCAGTACTTC
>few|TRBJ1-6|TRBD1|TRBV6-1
CASSARQGDNSPLHF
TGTGCCAGCAGTGCTCGACAGGGGGATAATTCACCCCTCCACTTT
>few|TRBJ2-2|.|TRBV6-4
CASSPDRLLPGELFF
TGTGCCAGCAGTCCTGATCGTTTGTTACCCGGGGAGCTGTTTTTT
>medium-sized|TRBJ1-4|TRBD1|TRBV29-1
CSAVTGTREKLFF
TGCAGCGCTGTGACAGGGACTCGAGAAAAACTGTTTTTT
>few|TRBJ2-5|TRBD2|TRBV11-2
CASSPIAGDYGETQYF
TGTGCCAGCAGCCCCATAGCGGGAGATTACGGAGAGACCCAGTACTTC
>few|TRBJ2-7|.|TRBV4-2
CASSHGSTRSFFSYEQYF
TGTGCCAGCAGCCATGGTTCAACGAGATCATTCTTCTCCTACGAGCAGTACTTC
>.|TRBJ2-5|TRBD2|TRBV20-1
CSARPGLAGGTQYF
TGCAGTGCTCGTCCGGGACTAGCGGGGGGGACCCAGTACTTC
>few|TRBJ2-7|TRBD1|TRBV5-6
CASSYGTDYEQYF
TGTGCCAGCAGCTACGGGACAGATTACGAGCAGTACTTC
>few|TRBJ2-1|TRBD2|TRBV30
CAWTRLAGGSYNEQFF
TGTGCCTGGACCCGACTAGCGGGGGGCTCCTACAATGAGCAGTTCTTC
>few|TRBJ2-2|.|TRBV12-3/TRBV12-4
CASSEGSTSTGELFF
TGTGCCAGCAGTGAGGGGAGTACGAGCACCGGGGAGCTGTTTTTT
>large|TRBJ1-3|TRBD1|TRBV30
CAWNPDRRNTIYF
TGTGCCTGGAACCCGGACAGGAGAAACACCATATATTTT
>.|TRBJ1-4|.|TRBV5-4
CASSLPVPGEKLFF
TGTGCCAGCAGCTTGCCGGTGCCCGGTGAAAAACTGTTTTTT
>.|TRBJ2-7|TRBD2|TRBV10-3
CAISELVSGIEQYF
TGTGCCATCAGTGAGTTGGTTAGCGGGATCGAGCAGTACTTC
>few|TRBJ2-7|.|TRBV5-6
CASLGAGHSEQYF
TGTGCCAGCCTAGGGGCAGGGCATTCCGAGCAGTACTTC
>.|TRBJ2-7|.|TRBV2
CASEGREHYEQYF
TGTGCCAGCGAGGGGCGGGAACACTACGAGCAGTACTTC
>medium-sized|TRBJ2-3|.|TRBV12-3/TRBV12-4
CASRSSLTQYF
TGTGCCAGCAGGTCCTCGCTTACGCAGTATTTT
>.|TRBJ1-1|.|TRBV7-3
CASRLQANTEAFF
TGTGCCAGCAGACTACAGGCGAACACTGAAGCTTTCTTT
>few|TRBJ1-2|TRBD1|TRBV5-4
CASSLDGQGRVGYTF
TGTGCCAGCAGCTTGGACGGACAGGGGCGGGTTGGCTACACCTTC
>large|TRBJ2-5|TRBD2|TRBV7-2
CASSLLTGRASETQYF
TGTGCCAGCAGCTTGCTGACCGGGAGGGCCTCGGAGACCCAGTACTTC
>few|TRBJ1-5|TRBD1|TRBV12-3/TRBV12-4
CASRKDRGNQPQHF
TGTGCCAGCAGGAAGGACAGGGGCAATCAGCCCCAGCATTTT
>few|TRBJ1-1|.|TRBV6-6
CASELIRGNTEAFF
TGTGCCAGTGAACTGATCAGGGGAAACACTGAAGCTTTCTTT
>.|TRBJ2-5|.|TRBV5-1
CASSLGQQETAQYF
TGCGCCAGCAGCTTGGGACAGCAAGAGACGGCCCAGTACTTC
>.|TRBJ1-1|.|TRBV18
CASSPGPSPGTEAFF
TGTGCCAGCTCACCAGGACCGAGCCCAGGCACTGAAGCTTTCTTT
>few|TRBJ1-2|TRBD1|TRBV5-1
CASSVRQGTGYTF
TGCGCCAGCAGCGTTAGACAGGGCACTGGCTACACCTTC
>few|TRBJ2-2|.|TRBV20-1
CSATSSGGAAGELFF
TGCAGTGCCACCTCTAGTGGGGGGGCCGCCGGGGAGCTGTTTTTT
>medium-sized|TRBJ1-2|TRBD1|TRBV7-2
CASSPRDRVRGYTF
TGTGCCAGCAGCCCCCGAGACAGGGTACGGGGCTACACCTTC
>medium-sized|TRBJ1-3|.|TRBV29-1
CSAVGAVSSGNTIYF
TGCAGCGCCGTCGGGGCAGTCTCCTCTGGAAACACCATATATTTT
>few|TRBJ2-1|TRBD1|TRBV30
CALTQGAYNEQFF
TGTGCCCTAACACAGGGGGCCTACAATGAGCAGTTCTTC
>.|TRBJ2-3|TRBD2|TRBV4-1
CASSQGPKRGKWGTDTQYF
TGCGCCAGCAGCCAAGGCCCCAAGCGGGGCAAATGGGGGACAGATACGCAGTATTTT
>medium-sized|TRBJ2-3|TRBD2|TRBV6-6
CASSYVGSGGWGDTQYF
TGTGCCAGCAGTTACGTCGGTAGCGGGGGGTGGGGGGATACGCAGTATTTT
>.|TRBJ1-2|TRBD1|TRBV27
CASSHRRTGSTYGYTF
TGTGCCAGCAGTCACCGACGGACAGGATCCACGTATGGCTACACCTTC
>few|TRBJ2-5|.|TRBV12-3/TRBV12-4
CASSSGPEGETQYF
TGTGCCAGCAGTTCGGGACCCGAGGGAGAGACCCAGTACTTC
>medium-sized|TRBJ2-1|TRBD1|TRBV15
CATSSVPGQGDDEQFF
TGTGCCACCAGCAGTGTTCCGGGACAGGGGGACGATGAGCAGTTCTTC
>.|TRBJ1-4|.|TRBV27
CASSSSIGGGEKLFF
TGTGCCAGCAGTTCGTCTATCGGGGGCGGCGAAAAACTGTTTTTT
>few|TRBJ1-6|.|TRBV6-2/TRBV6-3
CASGDQGNSPLHF
TGTGCCAGCGGGGACCAAGGCAATTCACCCCTCCACTTT
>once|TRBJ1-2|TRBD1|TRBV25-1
CASSEGQGGYTF
TGTGCCAGCAGTGAAGGACAGGGAGGCTACACCTTC
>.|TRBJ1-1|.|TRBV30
CAWRDLRTEAFF
TGTGCCTGGAGGGACTTAAGGACTGAAGCTTTCTTT
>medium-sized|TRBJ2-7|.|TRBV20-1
CSASPSRRLWEQYF
TGCAGTGCCAGTCCTAGCCGGCGGTTGTGGGAGCAGTACTTC
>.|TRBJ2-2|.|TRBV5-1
CASSLELRTGELFF
TGCGCCAGCAGCTTGGAACTGAGGACCGGGGAGCTGTTTTTT
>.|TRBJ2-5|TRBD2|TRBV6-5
CASSLYGTSGGPSRETQYF
TGTGCCAGCAGTTTATATGGGACTAGCGGGGGGCCCTCGAGGGAGACCCAGTACTTC
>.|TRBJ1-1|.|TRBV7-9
CASSLDRSEAFF
TGTGCCAGCAGCTTAGATCGGTCTGAAGCTTTCTTT
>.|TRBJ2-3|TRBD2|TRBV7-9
CASSDLAGVLSDTQYF
TGTGCCAGCAGCGACTTAGCGGGGGTGCTGTCAGATACGCAGTATTTT